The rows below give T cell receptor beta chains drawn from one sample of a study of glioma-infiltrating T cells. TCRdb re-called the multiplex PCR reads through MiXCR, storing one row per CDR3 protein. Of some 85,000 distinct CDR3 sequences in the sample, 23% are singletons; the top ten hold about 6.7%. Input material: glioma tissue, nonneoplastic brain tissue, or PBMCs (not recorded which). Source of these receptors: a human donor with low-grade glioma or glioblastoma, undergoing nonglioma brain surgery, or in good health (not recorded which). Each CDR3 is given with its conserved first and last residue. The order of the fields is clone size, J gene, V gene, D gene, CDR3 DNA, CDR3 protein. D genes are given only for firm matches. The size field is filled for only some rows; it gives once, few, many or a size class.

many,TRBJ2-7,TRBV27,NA,TGTGCCAGCAGTCGCTTCATAAAAGCAGACGAGCAGTACTTC,CASSRFIKADEQYF
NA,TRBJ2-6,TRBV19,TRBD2,TGTGCCAGTACCACCTCCAAAGGCGGGAGGGCCGTTGGGGCCAACGTCCTGACTTTC,CASTTSKGGRAVGANVLTF
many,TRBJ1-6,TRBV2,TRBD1,TGTGCCAGCAGGGCCGGGACAGGGAATTCACCCCTCCACTTT,CASRAGTGNSPLHF
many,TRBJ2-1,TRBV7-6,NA,TGTGCCAGCAGCTTAGGGACAACCTACAATGAGCAGTTCTTC,CASSLGTTYNEQFF
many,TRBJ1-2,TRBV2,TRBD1,TGTGCCAGCAGTACCACAGGGGTGGACGGCTACACCTTC,CASSTTGVDGYTF
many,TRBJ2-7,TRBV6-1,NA,TGTGCCAGCAGCACATCCATGACAGGACCCTACGAGCAGTACTTC,CASSTSMTGPYEQYF
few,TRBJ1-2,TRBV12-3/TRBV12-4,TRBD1,TGTGCCAGCAGTTTAAGATTGGGACAGAATAACTATGGCTACACCTTC,CASSLRLGQNNYGYTF
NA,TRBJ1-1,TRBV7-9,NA,TGTGACGCCACCGGCTGGAACACTGAAGCTTTCTTT,CDATGWNTEAFF
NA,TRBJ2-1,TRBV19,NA,TGTGCCAGTAGTATAGATCGGCGGTCGAGGGCTCAGAATGAGCAGTTCTTC,CASSIDRRSRAQNEQFF
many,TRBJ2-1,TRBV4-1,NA,TGCGCCAGCAGCCAAGGGGTAAACAATGAGCAGTTCTTC,CASSQGVNNEQFF
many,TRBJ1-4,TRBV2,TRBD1,TGTGCCAGCAGTGATGGGCAGGGGGCTTTTCATGAAAAACTGTTTTTT,CASSDGQGAFHEKLFF
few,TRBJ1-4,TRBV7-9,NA,TGTGCCAGCAGCCCCGGGGGTAATGAAAAACTGTTTTTT,CASSPGGNEKLFF
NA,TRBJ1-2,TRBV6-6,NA,TGTGCCAGCAGTTATCCCCAGGACGTATACACCTTC,CASSYPQDVYTF
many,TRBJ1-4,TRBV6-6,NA,TGTGCCAGCAGTTACTCGAGTAGAACGAATGAAAAACTGTTTTTT,CASSYSSRTNEKLFF
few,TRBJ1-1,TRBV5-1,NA,TGCGCCAGCAGCTTGACACCCAACACTGAAGCTTTCTTT,CASSLTPNTEAFF
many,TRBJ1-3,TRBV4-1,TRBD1,TGCGCCAGCAGCCGCGGACAGGGGGTAGAAAACACCATATATTTT,CASSRGQGVENTIYF
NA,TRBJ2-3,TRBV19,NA,TGTGCCAGTAATGGTCGATCGGGACCCGCAGATACGCAGTATTTT,CASNGRSGPADTQYF
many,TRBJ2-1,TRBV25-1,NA,TGTGCCAGCAGTGCCCCGGGGATACGGACACTCTACAATGAGCAGTTCTTC,CASSAPGIRTLYNEQFF
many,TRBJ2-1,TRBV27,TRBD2,TGTGCCAGCAGTTTAAAGCCCCCCACTACTAGCGGGAGGGGATACAATGAGCAGTTCTTC,CASSLKPPTTSGRGYNEQFF
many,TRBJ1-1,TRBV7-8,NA,TGTGCCATCGCGCCTGGGCCAATGAACACTGAAGCTTTCTTT,CAIAPGPMNTEAFF
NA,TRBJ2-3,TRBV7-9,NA,TGTGCCAGCACCCCAAGGAGCACAGATACGCAGTATTTT,CASTPRSTDTQYF
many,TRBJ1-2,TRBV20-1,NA,TGCAGTGCTGGTCGGGGACGGAACTATGGCTACACCTTC,CSAGRGRNYGYTF
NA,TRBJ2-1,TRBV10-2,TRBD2,TGTGCCACCGGACTAGCGGGAGGGCCCTTGCAGTTCTTC,CATGLAGGPLQFF
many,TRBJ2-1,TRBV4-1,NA,TGCGCCAGCAGCCAAAGAAGCCTAGTGTCCTACAATGAGCAGTTCTTC,CASSQRSLVSYNEQFF
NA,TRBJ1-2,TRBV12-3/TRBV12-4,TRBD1,TGTGCCAGCAGTTTGGGGACAGGGGGTGGCTACACCTTC,CASSLGTGGGYTF
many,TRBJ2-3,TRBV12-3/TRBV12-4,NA,TGTGCCAGCAGTTCTACTAGACTTGGGACGCAGTATTTT,CASSSTRLGTQYF
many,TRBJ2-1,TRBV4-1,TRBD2,TGCGCCAGCAGCCAAGAACCGCTAGCGGGAATCGGTGAGCAGTTCTTC,CASSQEPLAGIGEQFF
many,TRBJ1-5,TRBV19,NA,TGTGCCAGTGGGGGGCCCGTTCATAGCAATCAGCCCCAGCATTTT,CASGGPVHSNQPQHF
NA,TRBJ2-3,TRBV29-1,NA,TGCAGCGCTGGAGGAGGCGGAGGAGGGGTTAGCACAGATACGCAGTATTTT,CSAGGGGGGVSTDTQYF
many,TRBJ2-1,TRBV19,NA,TGTGCCAGTAGTATCTTGGGGGGCACCTACAATGAGCAGTTCTTC,CASSILGGTYNEQFF